This entry lists 27 T cell receptor beta chains sequenced from one sample in a study of control samples from healthy donors and cancer patients (dated by TCRdb to the early 2020s). The library was generated by the immunoSEQ multiplex PCR assay. TCRdb retrieved this table from immuneACCESS and kept in-frame rearrangements only. Not all clones are present; in checked studies, unresolved V genes account for under half, and no reason is known for the remainder. This sample gives 120,000 or so clones in total; around nine tenths of them show up just once. Clones ranked in the top ten supply roughly 12% of the sample. The sequencing input was blood. Receptor source: a man between 25 and 39 years old in good health.

CDR3 DNA: TGTGCCAGCAGCCAGTCTGGACAGGAGTCGGGGCAGTACTTC. It encodes CASSQSGQESGQYF. The chain combines TRBV14 with TRBJ2-7; TRBD1 matches at 7 bases. Germline loops: CDR1 SGHDN, CDR2 FVKESK. The length of the CDR3 is 14 residues. The ends lost 3 bases at V and 9 bases at J; junction bases unmatched: 11. Full variable domain (outside the CDR3, taken from reference TRBV14 and TRBJ2-7): EAGVTQFPSHSVIEKGQTVTLRCDPISGHDNLYWYRRVMGKEIKFLLHFVKESKQDESGMPNNRFLAERTGGTYSTLKVQPAELEDSGVYFCASSQSGQESGQYFGPGTRLTVT.

The J gene is TRBJ1-2, the V gene TRBV6-2 or TRBV6-3; maybe TRBD1 (6 bases). CDR1 and CDR2 (germline): MNHEY, SVGEGT. The CDR3 contains 15 residues. V shed 5 bases and J shed 1 base, with 14 bases lying between them. This chain's CDR3 is CASSTGTRVNYGYTF. The CDR3 region has the DNA TGTGCCAGCAGTACCGGGACAAGAGTTAACTATGGCTACACCTTC.

The V call is TRBV6-1, the J call TRBJ1-2; D not certain. CDR1 MNHNS and CDR2 SASEGT come from the germline V gene. Trimming cost V 3 bases and J 3 bases, with 14 bases left between them. This CDR3 has 15 residues. The CDR3 bases are TGTGCCAGCAGTGAGGACCTGCAGCCTTACTATGGCTACACCTTC. This gives the protein CASSEDLQPYYGYTF.

The table lists this clone with a count of one. This chain uses TRBV6-5 with TRBJ1-6; a possible D gene is TRBD1 (6 bases). The germline V gene has CDR1 MNHEY and CDR2 SVGAGI. V was cut by 5 bases and J by 10 bases, with 18 bases left in between. The CDR3 sequence is 15 residues long. In DNA form, the CDR3 reads TGTGCCAGCAGTCAAAAGGGGGGCGTAGGATCACCCCTCCACTTT. This codes for CASSQKGGVGSPLHF.

This clone has a single count. The gene calls are TRBV9 and TRBJ1-5, with no clear D. Germline-derived CDR1 and CDR2 are SGDLS and YYNGEE. The CDR3 contains 13 residues. Trimming cost V 0 bases and J 3 bases, with 4 bases left between them. The chain's CDR3 is CASSVEDNQPQHF. CDR3 DNA: TGTGCCAGCAGCGTAGAAGACAATCAGCCCCAGCATTTT. Supplemented by reference TRBV9 and TRBJ1-5, the full variable domain reads DSGVTQTPKHLITATGQRVTLRCSPRSGDLSVYWYQQSLDQGLQFLIQYYNGEERAKGNILERFSAQQFPDLHSELNLSSLELGDSALYFCASSVEDNQPQHFGDGTRLSIL.

The chain is built from TRBV24-1 and TRBJ2-1, with a possible D match to TRBD1 (8 bases). Trimming pared 6 bases from V and 4 bases from J, leaving 15 bases between. The germline V gene has CDR1 KGHDR and CDR2 SFDVKD. This CDR3 has 15 residues. The CDR3 region is CATSNRGRGYNEQFF. CDR3 DNA: TGTGCCACCAGTAACAGGGGGAGGGGGTACAATGAGCAGTTCTTC.

This chain connects TRBV5-5 to TRBJ2-1; 12 nucleotides align to TRBD1. Germline V lookup: CDR1 SGHKS, CDR2 YYEKEE (reference sequence). With V trimmed by 3 bases and J by 6 bases, 4 bases remained unmatched. CDR3 length: 15 amino acids. For the CDR3, the DNA is TGTGCCAGCAGCTACCGGGACAGGGGGCTCAATGAGCAGTTCTTC. It specifies CASSYRDRGLNEQFF.

The chain couples TRBV19 to TRBJ1-1; possible D gene TRBD1, 5 bases. Per germline, CDR1 LNHDA and CDR2 SQIVND (reference sequence). There are 14 residues in the CDR3. V was trimmed by 5 bases and J by 1 base, leaving 11 bases between them. As DNA, the CDR3 is TGTGCCAGTAGTTTCGGGACCACGAACACTGAAGCTTTCTTT. As protein: CASSFGTTNTEAFF.

The chain joins TRBV13 to TRBJ2-1; D uncertain. The CDR3 sequence is 12 residues long. Germline V gene lookup returns CDR1 PRHDT and CDR2 FYEKMQ (reference sequence). V lost 5 bases to trimming and J lost 5 bases, with 7 bases between them. As DNA, the CDR3 is TGTGCCAGCAGCGTGAACAACAATGAGCAGTTCTTC. It is translated as CASSVNNNEQFF.

The CDR3 protein is CASSSGGPGNTIYF. The DNA for the CDR3 is TGTGCCAGCAGCTCTGGGGGTCCTGGAAACACCATATATTTT. This sequence joins TRBV7-3 and TRBJ1-3; weak D call: TRBD1 (5 bases). The CDR3 spans 14 residues. Looked up from germline, CDR1 is SGHTA and CDR2 is FQGTGA. Trimming left V 4 bases short and J 2 bases short, with 9 bases between.

The chain couples TRBV7-9 to TRBJ2-1; tentatively, D is TRBD1 (5 bases). This CDR3 comprises 12 residues. Per germline, CDR1 SEHNR and CDR2 FQNEAQ (reference sequence). V gave up 5 bases and J gave up 7 bases, with 9 bases separating them. For the CDR3, the DNA is TGTGCCAGCAGCCCCCAGGGAAATGAGCAGTTCTTC. This sequence encodes CASSPQGNEQFF.

This clone was found once. The chain joins TRBV2 to TRBJ1-2; D might be TRBD1 (6 bases). The CDR3 spans 13 residues. The V gene lost 7 bases and the J gene lost 5 bases, with 14 bases spanning the gap. Germline CDR1 is SNHLY and CDR2 is FYNNEI. The CDR3 is CASNLQGRYGYTF. The CDR3 DNA is TGTGCCAGCAACCTACAGGGCCGGTATGGCTACACCTTC.

The chain couples TRBV11-3 to TRBJ1-6, with 8 positions matching TRBD1. Germline CDR1 SGHNT, CDR2 YENEEA. With V trimmed by 5 bases and J by 9 bases, 9 bases remained unmatched. The length of the CDR3 is 15 residues. The CDR3 here is CASSQPQGASSPLHF. The CDR3 DNA reads TGTGCCAGCAGCCAACCCCAGGGGGCCAGTTCACCCCTCCACTTT.

This clone was detected only once. The chain is built from TRBV5-6 and TRBJ1-3; TRBD1 aligns across 8 bases. V trimming: 3 bases; J trimming: 0 bases; junction bases outside the gene matches: 8. CDR1 SGHDT and CDR2 YYEEEE come from the germline V gene. This CDR3 spans 17 amino acids. CDR3 DNA sequence: TGTGCCAGCAGCTACGGACCAGGGGGCTACTCTGGAAACACCATATATTTT. It codes for CASSYGPGGYSGNTIYF.

The chain employs TRBV29-1 and TRBJ1-1; possible D gene TRBD1, 5 bases. The CDR3 covers 12 residues. Trimming stripped 4 bases from V and 7 bases from J, with 13 bases between. Germline-derived CDR1 and CDR2 are SQVTM and ANQGSEA. CDR3 residues: CSVGGEKVEAFF. The DNA for the CDR3 is TGCAGCGTTGGGGGGGAGAAGGTTGAAGCTTTCTTT. Together with reference TRBV29-1 and TRBJ1-1, the CDR3 gives the full variable domain: SAVISQKPSRDICQRGTSLTIQCQVDSQVTMMFWYRQQPGQSLTLIATANQGSEATYESGFVIDKFPISRPNLTFSTLTVSNMSPEDSSIYLCSVGGEKVEAFFGQGTRLTVV.

The CDR3 protein is CAWSPSSYNEQFF. CDR3 bases: TGTGCCTGGAGTCCCTCTAGCTACAATGAGCAGTTCTTC. The chain couples TRBV30 to TRBJ2-1; no definite D call. CDR1 is GTSNPN and CDR2 is SVGIG in the germline V gene (reference sequence). V was cut by 2 bases and J by 3 bases, with 8 bases left in between. This CDR3 has 13 residues.

The chain is built from TRBV12-5 and TRBJ1-2; D gene ambiguous. The CDR3 runs 15 residues. Germline CDR1 and CDR2: LGHNT and FRNRAP. The ends were cut back, 2 bases at V and 1 base at J, with 11 bases in the middle. The CDR3 loop reads CASGLSRPLNYGYTF. CDR3 nucleotides: TGTGCTAGTGGTTTGTCCAGGCCCCTTAACTATGGCTACACCTTC. Variable domain in full (rest from reference TRBV12-5 and TRBJ1-2): DARVTQTPRHKVTEMGQEVTMRCQPILGHNTVFWYRQTMMQGLELLAYFRNRAPLDDSGMPKDRFSAEMPDATLATLKIQPSEPRDSAVYFCASGLSRPLNYGYTFGSGTRLTVV.

The V gene is TRBV7-2, the J gene TRBJ1-2; D unresolved. CDR1 is SGHTA, CDR2 FQGNSA, per germline. The CDR3 is made up of 13 amino acids. Trimming stripped 4 bases from V and 8 bases from J, with 14 bases between. CDR3 nucleotides: TGTGCCAGCAGCTCCCTCCCATTCGAGGGCTACACCTTC. Protein sequence: CASSSLPFEGYTF.

The chain joins TRBV19 to TRBJ2-3; 8 bases are a match to TRBD2. The J segment lost 4 bases and the V segment lost 5 bases, leaving 11 bases of the junction unmatched. The length of the CDR3 is 16 residues. Germline lookup yields CDR1 LNHDA and CDR2 SQIVND (reference sequence). CDR3 in DNA: TGTGCCAGTAGTTACAGCGGGGGCGGGAAGGCAGATACGCAGTATTTT. This sequence encodes CASSYSGGGKADTQYF.

The gene calls are TRBV7-8 and TRBJ1-2; possible D gene TRBD1, 5 bases. V lost 4 bases to trimming and J lost 5 bases, with 11 bases between them. This CDR3 comprises 13 residues. In germline, CDR1 is SGHVS, CDR2 FQNEAQ. The CDR3 is CASSSGTFYGYTF. The CDR3 DNA reads TGTGCCAGCAGCTCCGGGACTTTTTATGGCTACACCTTC.

The chain has TRBV24-1 and TRBJ2-3; D not certain. Germline V gene sequence: CDR1 KGHDR, CDR2 SFDVKD. There are 13 residues in the CDR3. The V end lost 4 bases, the J end lost 7 bases, and 11 bases lay between the germline ends. As DNA, the CDR3 is TGTGCCACCAGTGAATCCCCCCAGTATACGCAGTATTTT. As protein: CATSESPQYTQYF.

The genes are TRBV9 and TRBJ1-6; no definite D call. The CDR3 sequence is 16 residues long. V lost 0 bases to trimming and J lost 3 bases, with 10 bases between them. Germline V gene sequence: CDR1 SGDLS, CDR2 YYNGEE. The CDR3 DNA sequence: TGTGCCAGCAGCGTAGGAGCGACCAGCTATAATTCACCCCTCCACTTT. This sequence encodes CASSVGATSYNSPLHF.

The chain carries TRBV24-1 and TRBJ1-2; D remains ambiguous. The V end was cut by 3 bases, the J end by 5 bases, with 6 bases between. The CDR3 spans 12 residues. CDR1 is KGHDR and CDR2 is SFDVKD in the germline V gene. The CDR3 region is CATSDLGYGYTF. In DNA, the CDR3 is TGTGCCACCAGTGATCTGGGGTATGGCTACACCTTC.

This chain uses TRBV7-2 with TRBJ1-2; 10 bases are a match to TRBD1. CDR3 length: 15 residues. Germline-derived CDR1 and CDR2 are SGHTA and FQGNSA. V lost 0 bases and J lost 7; bases outside the gene matches: 5. CDR3 in DNA: TGTGCCAGCAGCTTAGCGACAGGGGGCGCCGGTGGCTACACCTTC. Its translation: CASSLATGGAGGYTF. The full variable domain, completed using reference TRBV7-2 and TRBJ1-2, is GAGVSQSPSNKVTEKGKDVELRCDPISGHTALYWYRQSLGQGLEFLIYFQGNSAPDKSGLPSDRFSAERTGGSVSTLTIQRTQQEDSAVYLCASSLATGGAGGYTFGSGTRLTVV.

The chain employs TRBV11-2 and TRBJ2-6; no clear D. Germline assignment: CDR1 SGHAT and CDR2 FQNNGV. There are 17 residues in the CDR3. Trimming left V 5 bases short and J 4 bases short, with 18 bases between. CDR3 DNA: TGTGCCAGCAGCCAAGAGTTTCTGGTGGAGGGGGCCAACGTCCTGACTTTC. The encoded protein is CASSQEFLVEGANVLTF.

V is TRBV7-2 and J is TRBJ1-2; D unresolved. Trimming pared 2 bases from V and 0 bases from J, leaving 13 bases between. Germline loops: CDR1 SGHTA, CDR2 FQGNSA. This CDR3 region has 16 residues. The CDR3: CASSLFAPPSNYGYTF. CDR3 coding DNA: TGTGCCAGCAGCTTATTCGCCCCCCCTTCTAACTATGGCTACACCTTC.

This clone was recorded once. The chain joins TRBV6-5 to TRBJ1-2; D may be TRBD1 (5 bases). V dropped 6 bases and J dropped 3 bases, with 17 bases sitting between them. The CDR3 is 15 residues long. The germline V gene encodes CDR1 MNHEY and CDR2 SVGAGI. CDR3 region: CASRRTNEGDYGYTF. The CDR3 DNA follows: TGTGCCAGCAGGCGCACCAATGAAGGGGACTATGGCTACACCTTC.